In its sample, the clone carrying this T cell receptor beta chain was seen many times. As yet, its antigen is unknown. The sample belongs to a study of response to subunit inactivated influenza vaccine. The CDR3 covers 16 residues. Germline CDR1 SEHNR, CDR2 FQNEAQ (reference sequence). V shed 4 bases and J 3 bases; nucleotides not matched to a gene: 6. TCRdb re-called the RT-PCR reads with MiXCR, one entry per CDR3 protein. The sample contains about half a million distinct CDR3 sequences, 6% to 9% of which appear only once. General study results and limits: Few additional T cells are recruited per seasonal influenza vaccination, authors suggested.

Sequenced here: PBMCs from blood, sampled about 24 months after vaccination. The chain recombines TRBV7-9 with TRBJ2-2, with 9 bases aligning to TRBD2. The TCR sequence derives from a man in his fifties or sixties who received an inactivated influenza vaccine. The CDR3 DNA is TGTGCCAGCAGCTATAGCGGGGGAGATTACACCGGGGAGCTGTTTTTT. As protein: CASSYSGGDYTGELFF. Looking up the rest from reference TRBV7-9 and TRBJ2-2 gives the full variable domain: DTGVSQNPRHKITKRGQNVTFRCDPISEHNRLYWYRQTLGQGPEFLTYFQNEAQLEKSRLLSDRFSAERPKGSFSTLEIQRTEQGDSAMYLCASSYSGGDYTGELFFGEGSRLTVL.